The 23 T cell receptor beta chains below all came from one sample that was sequenced in a study of shared clonotypes between healthy human individuals. Naive CD8 cells comprised CD45RO-negative, CCR7-positively selected cells, excluding terminally differentiated effector memory CD45RA+ cells. Using immunoSEQ multiplex PCR, the repertoire was profiled, and TCRdb retains in-frame clones only, with some absent. The table includes around 2.1 million clones, approximately 94% detected once. Sample: naive CD8+ T cells from PBMCs. These receptors came from a man between 18 and 29 years old in good health. Some clones in this sample may be carry-over from other donors' samples.

This clone has just one count. This rearrangement joins TRBV30 to TRBJ2-7; TRBD2 agrees at 9 bases. V gave up 3 bases and J gave up 3 bases; unmatched junction bases: 3. This CDR3 region has 13 residues. CDR1 is GTSNPN and CDR2 is SVGIG in the germline V gene (reference sequence). This CDR3 is CAWRTSGYYEQYF. The CDR3 nucleotides are TGTGCCTGGAGGACTAGCGGATACTACGAGCAGTACTTC.

This chain uses TRBV27 with TRBJ2-7; 7 positions agree with TRBD1. This CDR3 is 17 amino acids long. V shed 4 bases, J shed 2 bases, and the junction held 14 bases outside the gene matches. Per the germline V gene, CDR1 is MNHEY and CDR2 is SMNVEV (reference sequence). DNA for the CDR3: TGTGCCAGCAGTTACATTACCACCGGGACAGATCCCTACGAGCAGTACTTC. Amino acids: CASSYITTGTDPYEQYF.

The chain joins TRBV4-2 to TRBJ1-2; TRBD1 might be the D (5 bases). Germline CDR1 LGHNA, CDR2 YNFKEQ. V lost 0 bases to trimming and J lost 0 bases, with 20 bases between them. This CDR3 contains 19 residues. CDR3 bases: TGTGCCAGCAGCCAAGAAGTCAGACGGGGCTCTTCTCCTAACTATGGCTACACCTTC. It encodes CASSQEVRRGSSPNYGYTF.

This clone showed up just a few times. The gene calls are TRBV25-1 and TRBJ1-1; the D gene is possibly TRBD1 (6 bases). V gave up 5 bases and J gave up 4 bases, with 11 bases separating them. The CDR3 runs to 13 residues. Germline lookup yields CDR1 MGHDK and CDR2 SYGVNS. The CDR3 coding sequence is TGTGCCAGCAGTATAGGGGGGCCCACTGAAGCTTTCTTT. Residues: CASSIGGPTEAFF. Together with reference TRBV25-1 and TRBJ1-1, the CDR3 gives the full variable domain: EADIYQTPRYLVIGTGKKITLECSQTMGHDKMYWYQQDPGMELHLIHYSYGVNSTEKGDLSSESTVSRIRTEHFPLTLESARPSHTSQYLCASSIGGPTEAFFGQGTRLTVV.

V is TRBV7-9 and J is TRBJ2-1; weak D call: TRBD2 (5 bases). The V gene lost 1 base and the J gene lost 8 bases, with 12 bases spanning the gap. CDR3 size: 14 residues. Germline V lookup: CDR1 SEHNR, CDR2 FQNEAQ (reference sequence). CDR3: CASSLVRVIDEQFF. CDR3 coding DNA: TGTGCCAGCAGCTTAGTGAGGGTGATCGATGAGCAGTTCTTC.

The chain couples TRBV28 to TRBJ2-5; D tentatively fits TRBD1 or TRBD2 (5 bases each). Germline CDR1 MDHEN, CDR2 SYDVKM. CDR3 length equals 15 residues. V was clipped by 10 bases and J by 2 bases, with 20 bases between them. The CDR3 DNA follows: TGTGCCACACAAACGAGGGGAGAACTACAAGAGACCCAGTACTTC. It is translated as CATQTRGELQETQYF. Looking up the rest from reference TRBV28 and TRBJ2-5 gives the full variable domain: DVKVTQSSRYLVKRTGEKVFLECVQDMDHENMFWYRQDPGLGLRLIYFSYDVKMKEKGDIPEGYSVSREKKERFSLILESASTNQTSMYLCATQTRGELQETQYFGPGTRLLVL.

This clone was seen once. The same CDR3 is also encoded by other DNA sequences in this sample. The genes are TRBV9 and TRBJ1-4; D may be TRBD1 (6 bases). This CDR3 is 14 amino acids long. Trimming removed 2 bases from V and 5 bases from J, with 10 bases in between. The germline V gene encodes CDR1 SGDLS and CDR2 YYNGEE. The CDR3 sequence is CASSVTGTNEKLFF. The CDR3 nucleotides read TGTGCCAGCAGCGTGACAGGAACCAATGAAAAACTGTTTTTT.

This CDR3 is CASSMGDGYTF. The DNA of the CDR3 is TGTGCCAGCAGCATGGGGGATGGCTACACCTTC. The V call is TRBV7-9, the J call TRBJ1-2; a weak D match, TRBD1 (5 bases). This CDR3 is 11 amino acids long. Germline loops: CDR1 SEHNR, CDR2 FQNEAQ (reference sequence). V was pared by 5 bases and J by 6 bases, with 7 bases between.

The V call is TRBV2, the J call TRBJ1-2; the match to TRBD1 covers 10 bases. The V gene's germline CDR1 is SNHLY and CDR2 FYNNEI. The CDR3 has 15 amino acids. The ends lost 6 bases at V and 4 bases at J; junction bases unmatched: 8. The CDR3 DNA follows: TGTGCCAGCAGGGGGGACAGGGGAAACTTCTATGGCTACACCTTC. Its protein product is CASRGDRGNFYGYTF.

The chain has TRBV2 and TRBJ2-7; TRBD1 might be the D (5 bases). CDR3 length: 13 residues. V lost 3 bases and J lost 6, with 12 bases in between. The germline CDR1 and CDR2 sequences are SNHLY and FYNNEI. The CDR3 DNA reads TGTGCCAGCAGTGATTCAGGGTACGGCGAGCAGTACTTC. Encoded protein: CASSDSGYGEQYF.

The chain links TRBV30 to TRBJ1-3, with no clear D. V lost 6 bases to trimming and J lost 0 bases, with 15 bases between them. This CDR3 has 15 amino acids. Germline V gene sequence: CDR1 GTSNPN, CDR2 SVGIG (reference sequence). This CDR3 reads CACQWGGPSGNTIYF. For the CDR3, the DNA is TGTGCCTGCCAATGGGGAGGGCCCTCTGGAAACACCATATATTTT.

This clone has a single count. The chain links TRBV7-9 to TRBJ2-7, with TRBD2 matching 7 bases. Looked up from germline, CDR1 is SEHNR and CDR2 is FQNEAQ (reference sequence). The length of the CDR3 is 14 residues. The V gene end was trimmed by 4 bases and the J gene end by 2 bases; junction bases not matched to a gene: 5. CDR3 sequence reads: CASSSTSSPYEQYF. The CDR3 nucleotides are TGTGCCAGCAGCTCGACTAGCAGCCCCTACGAGCAGTACTTC. Using reference TRBV7-9 and TRBJ2-7 for the parts outside the CDR3, the full variable domain is DTGVSQNPRHKITKRGQNVTFRCDPISEHNRLYWYRQTLGQGPEFLTYFQNEAQLEKSRLLSDRFSAERPKGSFSTLEIQRTEQGDSAMYLCASSSTSSPYEQYFGPGTRLTVT.

With respect to this clone: Other DNA variants within this sample encode the same CDR3. The rearrangement uses TRBV10-3 and TRBJ2-7; D may be TRBD2 (5 bases). Trimming pared 3 bases from V and 2 bases from J, leaving 8 bases between. This CDR3 has 13 residues. From germline, CDR1 is ENHRY and CDR2 SYGVKD. CDR3 protein: CAISETGAYEQYF. The CDR3 DNA sequence: TGTGCCATCAGTGAAACCGGGGCCTACGAGCAGTACTTC.

The CDR3 sequence: CSVGATDNEQFF. The CDR3 nucleotides are TGCAGCGTTGGAGCGACAGACAATGAGCAGTTCTTC. The V gene is TRBV29-1, the J gene TRBJ2-1, with TRBD1 as a possible D gene (5 bases). Per the germline V gene, CDR1 is SQVTM and CDR2 is ANQGSEA. V lost 4 bases to trimming and J lost 5 bases, with 9 bases between them. This CDR3 is built from 12 residues.

The gene calls are TRBV5-1 and TRBJ1-1, with D uncertain. V was shortened by 1 base and J by 2 bases, with 9 bases between the two germline ends. Germline CDR1 reads SGHRS; CDR2 reads YFSETQ. The CDR3 loop spans 14 amino acids. For the CDR3, the DNA is TGCGCCAGCAGCTTGTCTTCGAGTAACACTGAAGCTTTCTTT. This gives the protein CASSLSSSNTEAFF.

This chain links TRBV29-1 with TRBJ1-2; 9 bases map to TRBD1. V lost 7 bases and J lost 4; bases outside the gene matches: 13. The CDR3 length is 15 residues. Germline values: CDR1 SQVTM, CDR2 ANQGSEA. CDR3 in amino acids: CSATSPGQGAYGYTF. DNA for the CDR3: TGCAGCGCAACCTCCCCGGGACAGGGCGCCTATGGCTACACCTTC.

A note on this clone: This same CDR3 is encoded by further DNA sequences in the sample. The genes are TRBV6-5 and TRBJ2-7; D call uncertain. Germline lookup yields CDR1 MNHEY and CDR2 SVGAGI. V lost 2 bases and J lost 1, with 6 bases in between. This CDR3 comprises 13 residues. For the CDR3, the DNA is TGTGCCAGCAGTTACCCGGATTCCTACGAGCAGTACTTC. This sequence encodes CASSYPDSYEQYF.

This rearrangement joins TRBV27 to TRBJ2-1; TRBD2 agrees at 11 bases. CDR1 and CDR2 from the germline V gene are MNHEY and SMNVEV (reference sequence). The V and J ends lost 6 bases and 9 bases, in that order; junction bases with no gene match: 13. CDR3 size: 16 residues. The CDR3 loop is CASSHRQTSGTGEQFF. CDR3 DNA sequence: TGTGCCAGCAGCCATAGGCAGACTAGCGGGACGGGTGAGCAGTTCTTC.

The gene calls are TRBV6-5 and TRBJ2-7; the D gene is possibly TRBD1 (5 bases). V was trimmed by 4 bases and J by 0 bases, leaving 10 bases between them. Germline loops: CDR1 MNHEY, CDR2 SVGAGI. There are 14 residues in the CDR3. The CDR3: CASSSNQGSYEQYF. The CDR3 bases are TGTGCCAGCAGTTCGAACCAGGGCTCCTACGAGCAGTACTTC.

The chain has TRBV25-1 and TRBJ1-2; no clear D gene. V was pared by 11 bases and J by 0 bases, with 16 bases between. Germline V lookup: CDR1 MGHDK, CDR2 SYGVNS. The CDR3 totals 14 residues. CDR3 loop: CAGKNNRTNYGYTF. The DNA of the CDR3 is TGTGCCGGAAAAAACAACCGTACTAACTATGGCTACACCTTC.

This chain's CDR3 is CASSLVGQGTGNEQFF. CDR3 sequence (DNA): TGTGCCAGCAGCTTGGTGGGACAGGGGACTGGGAATGAGCAGTTCTTC. This chain links TRBV5-4 with TRBJ2-1; 10 bases map to TRBD1. The CDR3 consists of 16 residues. Germline CDR1 and CDR2: SGHNT and YYREEE (reference sequence). Germline trimming cut 0 bases from V and 7 bases from J; bases unmatched to any gene: 7.

The chain uses TRBV4-1 and TRBJ2-7; possible D gene TRBD2, 6 bases. V was trimmed by 2 bases and J by 6 bases, leaving 17 bases between them. The germline CDR1 and CDR2 sequences are MGHRA and YSYEKL. CDR3 length: 15 residues. The CDR3 protein is CASSQQRGGLGEQYF. The CDR3 DNA reads TGCGCCAGCAGCCAACAAAGGGGAGGTTTAGGCGAGCAGTACTTC.

Only one count was recorded for this clone. CDR3 in amino acids: CASSQDRSGSYEQYF. CDR3 nucleotide sequence: TGCGCCAGCAGCCAAGACCGCTCGGGCTCCTACGAGCAGTACTTC. This chain connects TRBV4-1 to TRBJ2-7, with D unresolved. Trimming cost V 0 bases and J 0 bases, with 9 bases left between them. The CDR3 is made up of 15 amino acids. Germline CDR1 MGHRA, CDR2 YSYEKL.